This T cell receptor beta chain originates from a study of cytomegalovirus exposure and HLA in healthy donors (dated by TCRdb to about 2017). Study-wide context: An earlier analysis of approximately 640 of the donors reported 276 Gb of sequence data and roughly 100 million unique TCR beta sequences from about 179 million T cells. An early release covering around 630 HLA-typed donors comprised around 300 gigabases of sequencing data and around 86 million unique TCR sequences. Of the 300 to 450 genotyped donors, about 80% fell in the genetic ancestry cluster associated with self-reported Caucasian donors. The aim of the study was to test whether cataloging public T cell receptors could identify signatures of past pathogen exposure. Using immunosequencing, the study profiled T cell repertoires from 550 to 750 subjects and related those repertoires to cytomegalovirus serostatus. In addition to the first cohort of 666 subjects, a separate validation cohort of 120 different subjects was used. To predict cytomegalovirus infection status, the study brought together high-throughput TCR immunosequencing, statistical association of individual TCRs with disease status, and machine learning. To study patterns of TCR occurrence, a later analysis re-analyzed previously published TCR beta repertoires from 666 donors and added high-resolution HLA genotyping. Rather than drawing on any new phenotypic data, the later analysis identified candidate immune exposures from TCR beta sequences and the way those sequences occurred across donors. An earlier analysis of several hundred of the donors applied high-throughput TCR beta sequencing to assess whether each TCR beta V gene segment acted as functional or pseudogenic. Donor age, sex, ethnicity and CMV serostatus were collected together with the repertoire data. A later genetic analysis took genome-wide SNP genotypes for about 55% of the roughly 670 donors and used that subset as a discovery cohort. All discovery cohort repertoires had been generated on a single sequencing platform. Class I and class II HLA loci were covered by the typing at four-digit resolution. Typing coverage differed by locus: A, B, C, DRB1 and DQB1 were typed in roughly 629-630 donors, DQA1 in about 550, DPA1 in 600 to 610, and DPB1 in around 440. Several DR-DQ haplotypes were handled as single units for association and clustering because linkage in the cohort was strong. Among approximately 370 genotyped donors of the cohort, an average of approximately 240,000 unique TCR beta nucleotide sequences was sequenced per donor, of which about 19% were non-productive. Broader findings and caveats from the paper: A later analysis reported that several top co-occurrence clusters appeared linked to parvovirus B19, influenza, CMV and Epstein-Barr virus. Because HLA typing was missing for some donors at each locus, association tests included only the typed subset. The authors suggested that the approach could potentially be extended to other disease states and immunological phenotypes. Compared with the 666-donor mean, donors in an Asian-associated ancestry cluster had fewer N-insertions in productive TCRs, according to a later genetic analysis. In a later analysis, some 17,000 TCR beta sequences were associated with specific HLA alleles at a false discovery rate of 0.05. When HLA alleles, especially DR and DQ, strongly co-occurred, TCR associations were difficult to assign to individual alleles. A further reported finding was that TCR beta sequences accurately predicted the HLA-A and HLA-B alleles for most subjects in the first cohort. In both the original and validation cohorts, the classifier was reported to diagnose cytomegalovirus status with high specificity and sensitivity. Because counts were too low, seventeen rarely observed V segments, including chromosome 9 orphons, were left out of the earlier analysis of 587 of the donors. In an earlier analysis of about 550 of the donors, most TCR beta V segments were observed in productive rearrangements about 87% or about 30% of the time, broadly matching IMGT annotations. Most CMV-associated TCR beta chains appeared to be HLA-restricted in a later analysis, and the HLA associations seemed to be driven largely by CMV exposure. Only TCR beta chains were sequenced in this cohort, and the absence of alpha or paired-chain data limited detectable features. A later genetic analysis associated a missense DCLRE1C variant with V-gene and J-gene trimming of TCR beta chains, and an independent cohort replicated the association. Some IMGT-functional V segments, including TRBV6-2 and TRBV6-3, could not be distinguished by the 87-base-pair reads and were therefore excluded. Correlated functional status among segregating V segments might reflect linkage disequilibrium, but an unknown experimental factor could not be ruled out. A group of highly shared sequence variants was considered likely to be a technical artifact of the sequencing pipeline. A total of 150 or so TCR beta chains were listed by the study as associated with cytomegalovirus. According to a later analysis, TCR association rates differed among HLA loci, with DRB1 alleles showing the most associated TCRs and HLA-C alleles showing the fewest. Three of the identified cytomegalovirus-associated TCR beta chains were confirmed in vitro to be specific for cytomegalovirus antigens. In a later analysis, HLA-associated TCR beta chains showed more clonal expansion and lower generation probabilities than non-associated chains that were equally common. Roughly uniform sequencing depth across donors was assumed in presence/absence analyses, although this assumption may not hold. For the cohort, immune exposure information was limited to CMV serostatus. While some public TCRs were present in many individuals, most TCR sequences turned up only very rarely across donors.

The receptor library was made with the immunoSEQ multiplex PCR assay. The multiplex PCR relied on a mix of 60 forward primers for TCR Vbeta segments and 13 reverse primers for TCR Jbeta segments. A multiplex PCR assay on genomic DNA amplified the CDR3 region of rearranged TCR beta genes. The amplified TCR beta libraries were sequenced on the Illumina HiSeq System as 87-base-pair reads. For the original study's pipeline: In a later analysis, about 80 million unique TCR beta chains were counted across the roughly 610 repertoires, and roughly 10 million of these chains were shared by at least two donors. To remove PCR and sequencing errors, raw reads were error-corrected and collapsed into unique sequences using a nearest-neighbor algorithm that merged closely related sequences. V, D and J gene segments were assigned by aligning CDR3 sequences to IMGT reference sequences. For a sequence to be retained, a match of at least six nucleotides to both a V gene segment and a J gene segment was required. A rearrangement counted as productive if the CDR3 had no stop codons and remained in frame with V and J, and every other rearrangement counted as non-productive. Following IMGT convention, CDR3 was defined as the stretch from the second conserved V-encoded cysteine up to the conserved J-encoded phenylalanine. Sequences without an unambiguous match to a single V gene segment were excluded from the earlier analysis of over 500 of the donors. An earlier analysis of a few hundred of the donors classified V segments as functional when productive rearrangements were above 56.7% and as segregating when the standard deviation between donors was above 5%. To diagnose cytomegalovirus status from the catalog of TCR beta chain sequences, a statistical classification framework was built. In a later analysis, TCR nucleotide sequences were compared against IMGT/GENE-DB human TR gene sequences so that V and J genes could be assigned. Using the TCRdist pipeline, a later analysis assigned CDR3 sequences along with most-parsimonious VDJ recombination scenarios. In a later analysis, every TCR beta chain was defined by the combination of its CDR3 amino acid sequence and its V-gene family, and reads without a unique V-gene family were dropped. A later analysis removed roughly 590 highly shared, low-generation-probability nucleotide sequences to deal with suspected cross-contamination and a sequencing artifact. In a later analysis, a clonal expansion index was calculated for each public chain from normalized within-repertoire ranks of inferred template counts. In a later analysis, generation probabilities were computed using a VDJ recombination model fitted to out-of-frame rearrangements, and the results were checked against IGoR. In a later analysis, TCR-TCR, TCR-HLA and TCR-CMV co-occurrence was scored with hypergeometric tests, and a repertoire-size bias correction was applied to TCR pairs. False discovery rates were estimated in a later analysis by permuting HLA or CMV assignments 20 times. A later analysis grouped co-occurring TCRs with DBSCAN, adding TCRdist sequence similarity when clustering within HLA-allele-positive subsets. Co-occurrence clustering excluded repertoires with fewer than 30,000 or more than 120,000 public chains, plus five with anomalous nucleotide sharing. TCRdb stores this immuneACCESS table with in-frame sequences only. Part of the clones is absent; in the studies checked, under half of the shortfall reflects unresolved V genes, and no reason is known for the rest. Clone size and the V and J calls come from that table; the DNA yielded D and trimming. Recorded for this sample are more than 150,000 clones; around 80% of them occurred a single time. Roughly 1.2% of the sample belongs to the ten largest clones.

The cohort comprised more than 550 healthy bone marrow donors. At the time of sampling, all cohort members were nominally healthy, though unrecorded immune exposures were likely present. The donor tested CMV seropositive and was one of the 289 seropositive cohort members. A peripheral blood sample was provided by each donor, and peripheral blood mononuclear cells were used for TCR beta sequencing. The Qiagen DNeasy Blood Extraction Kit was used to extract genomic DNA from the blood cell samples. Compared with germline, V lacks 4 bases and J lacks 12 bases; bases without a gene match: 4. CDR1 and CDR2 are drawn from the germline V gene: SGHRS, YFSETQ. The CDR3 spans 11 residues, from the cysteine through the phenylalanine. Just the 33-base CDR3 DNA is kept, in frame starting at base 1. To note about this clone: Its antigen remains undetermined. Base qualities are not at hand, and no much larger clone is one base apart.

The TCR sequence derives from a girl aged 2-10 years in good health and CMV-seropositive. Sequencing was done on a sample of PBMCs. The rearranged segments are TRBV5-1 and TRBJ2-3; 8 central nucleotides agree with TRBD1. The bases are TGCGCCAGCAGCCCGGACAGGGTTCAGTATTTT. It is translated as CASSPDRVQYF.